This T cell receptor beta chain was recovered during a study of shared clonotypes between healthy human individuals. Study-wide results and limits: Collection of samples was limited to blood; tissue repertoires likely differ.

To note about this clone: Its target is not known.

This CDR3 is 12 amino acids long. V was pared by 5 bases and J by 2 bases, with 6 bases between. In germline, CDR1 is ENHRY, CDR2 SYGVKD. Those who donated were healthy HIV-negative adults, with no recent acute infections or vaccinations reported. Profiled with immunoSEQ multiplex PCR; TCRdb holds only in-frame clones, not every one. The repertoire has 2.5 million or so clones, around 90% of them found once; the top ten carry roughly 0.15%. Input material: naive CD4+ T cells sorted from blood. The subset here: CD45RA+ positively selected. This clonotype originated in a man aged 18 to 35 in good health. V usage is TRBV10-3 and J usage is TRBJ2-5; D is perhaps TRBD1 (5 bases). CDR3 DNA: TGTGCCATCAGTAGACAGCAAGAGACCCAGTACTTC. Its protein is CAISRQQETQYF.